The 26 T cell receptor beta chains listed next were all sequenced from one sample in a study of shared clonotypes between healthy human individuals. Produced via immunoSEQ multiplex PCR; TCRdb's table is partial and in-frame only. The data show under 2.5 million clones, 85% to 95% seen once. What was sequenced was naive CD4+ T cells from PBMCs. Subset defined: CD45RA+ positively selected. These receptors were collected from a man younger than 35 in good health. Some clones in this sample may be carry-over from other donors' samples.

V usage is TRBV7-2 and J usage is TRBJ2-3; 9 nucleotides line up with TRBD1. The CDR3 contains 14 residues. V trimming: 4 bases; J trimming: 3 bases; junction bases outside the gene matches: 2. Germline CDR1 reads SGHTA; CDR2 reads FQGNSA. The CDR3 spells CASSWDRETDTQYF. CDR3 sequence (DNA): TGTGCCAGCAGCTGGGACAGGGAAACAGATACGCAGTATTTT. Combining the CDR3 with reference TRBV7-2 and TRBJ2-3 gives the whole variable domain GAGVSQSPSNKVTEKGKDVELRCDPISGHTALYWYRQSLGQGLEFLIYFQGNSAPDKSGLPSDRFSAERTGGSVSTLTIQRTQQEDSAVYLCASSWDRETDTQYFGPGTRLTVL.

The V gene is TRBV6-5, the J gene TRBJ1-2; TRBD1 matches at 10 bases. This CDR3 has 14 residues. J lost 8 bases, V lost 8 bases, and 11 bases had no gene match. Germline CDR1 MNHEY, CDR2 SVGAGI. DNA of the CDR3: TGTGCCAGCCGCCGGGACAGGGGAACGTGGGGCTACACCTTC. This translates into CASRRDRGTWGYTF.

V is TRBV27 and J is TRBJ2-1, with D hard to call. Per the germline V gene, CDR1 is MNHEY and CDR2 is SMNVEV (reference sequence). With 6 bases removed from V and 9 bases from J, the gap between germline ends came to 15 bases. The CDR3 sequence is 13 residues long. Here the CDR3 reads CASSLVSLGEQFF. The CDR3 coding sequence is TGTGCCAGCAGCCTTGTATCGCTGGGTGAGCAGTTCTTC.

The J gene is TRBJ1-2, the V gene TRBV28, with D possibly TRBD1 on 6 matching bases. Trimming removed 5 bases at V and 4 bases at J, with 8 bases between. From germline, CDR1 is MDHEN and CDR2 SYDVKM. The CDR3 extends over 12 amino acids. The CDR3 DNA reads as TGTGCCAGCAGTGTGGACAGCTATGGCTACACCTTC. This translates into CASSVDSYGYTF.

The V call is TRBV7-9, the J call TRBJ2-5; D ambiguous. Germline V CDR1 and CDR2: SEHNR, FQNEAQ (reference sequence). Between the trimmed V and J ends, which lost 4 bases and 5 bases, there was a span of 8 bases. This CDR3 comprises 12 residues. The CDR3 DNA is TGTGCCAGCAGCTGGAATGGGGAGACCCAGTACTTC. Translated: CASSWNGETQYF.

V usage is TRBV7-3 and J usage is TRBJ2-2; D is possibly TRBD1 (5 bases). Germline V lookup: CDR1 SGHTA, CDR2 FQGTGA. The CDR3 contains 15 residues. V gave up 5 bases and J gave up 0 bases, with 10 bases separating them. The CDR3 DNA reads TGTGCCAGCAGCCGAGACAGTACGAACACCGGGGAGCTGTTTTTT. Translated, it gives CASSRDSTNTGELFF.

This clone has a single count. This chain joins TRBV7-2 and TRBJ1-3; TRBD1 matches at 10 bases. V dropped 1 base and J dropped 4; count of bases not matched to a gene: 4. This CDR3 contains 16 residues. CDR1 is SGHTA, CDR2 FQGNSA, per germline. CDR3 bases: TGTGCCAGCAGCTTAGAAGGGACAGGGGTCGGAAACACCATATATTTT. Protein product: CASSLEGTGVGNTIYF.

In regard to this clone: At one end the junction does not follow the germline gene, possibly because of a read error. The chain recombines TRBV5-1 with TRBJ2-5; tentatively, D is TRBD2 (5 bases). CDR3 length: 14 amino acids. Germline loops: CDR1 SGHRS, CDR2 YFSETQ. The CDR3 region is CASSVRAVQEAQYF. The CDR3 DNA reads TGCGCCAGCAGCGTGCGGGCGGTTCAAGAGGCCCAGTACTTC.

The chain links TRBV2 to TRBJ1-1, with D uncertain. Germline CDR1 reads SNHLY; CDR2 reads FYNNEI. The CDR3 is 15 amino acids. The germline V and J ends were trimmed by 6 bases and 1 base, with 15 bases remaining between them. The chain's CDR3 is CASRLNWSGNTEAFF. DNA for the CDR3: TGTGCCAGCAGACTTAATTGGAGCGGGAACACTGAAGCTTTCTTT.

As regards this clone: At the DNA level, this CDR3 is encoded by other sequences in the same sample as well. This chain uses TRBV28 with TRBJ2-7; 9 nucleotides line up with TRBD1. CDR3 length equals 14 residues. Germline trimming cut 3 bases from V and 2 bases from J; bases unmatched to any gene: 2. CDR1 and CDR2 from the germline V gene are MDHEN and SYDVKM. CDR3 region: CASSLGQGPYEQYF. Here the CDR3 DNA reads TGTGCCAGCAGTTTGGGACAGGGCCCCTACGAGCAGTACTTC.

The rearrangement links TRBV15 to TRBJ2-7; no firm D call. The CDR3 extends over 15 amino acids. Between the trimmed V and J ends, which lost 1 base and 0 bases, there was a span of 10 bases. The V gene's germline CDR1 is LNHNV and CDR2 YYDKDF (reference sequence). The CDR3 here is CATSRGRRVSYEQYF. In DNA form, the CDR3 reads TGTGCCACCAGCAGAGGCCGAAGGGTCTCCTACGAGCAGTACTTC.

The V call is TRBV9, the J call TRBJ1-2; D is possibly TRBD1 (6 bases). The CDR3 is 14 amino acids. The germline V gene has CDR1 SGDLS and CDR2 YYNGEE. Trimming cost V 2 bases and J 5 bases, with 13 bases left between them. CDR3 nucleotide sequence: TGTGCCAGCAGCGTCCGGGACATGCAATATGGCTACACCTTC. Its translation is CASSVRDMQYGYTF.

CDR3 residues: CASSLAGRGLTGANVLTF. Here the CDR3 DNA reads TGCGCCAGCAGCTTGGCTGGCAGGGGTCTAACTGGGGCCAACGTCCTGACTTTC. The J gene is TRBJ2-6, the V gene TRBV5-1; possibly TRBD1 for D (6 bases). CDR1 and CDR2 from the germline V gene are SGHRS and YFSETQ. The CDR3 is 18 amino acids. V was trimmed by 0 bases and J by 2 bases, leaving 15 bases between them.

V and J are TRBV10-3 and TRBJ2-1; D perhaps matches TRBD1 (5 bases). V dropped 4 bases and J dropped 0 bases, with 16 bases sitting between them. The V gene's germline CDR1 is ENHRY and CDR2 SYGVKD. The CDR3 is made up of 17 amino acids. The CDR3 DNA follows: TGTGCCATCAGTGCCGTAGGTACAGGTAGCTCCTACAATGAGCAGTTCTTC. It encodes CAISAVGTGSSYNEQFF.

The CDR3 spells CASSRGQGDYGYTF. CDR3 bases: TGTGCCAGCAGCAGGGGACAGGGCGACTATGGCTACACCTTC. The rearrangement uses TRBV7-2 and TRBJ1-2, with TRBD1 identical over 9 bases. CDR1 and CDR2 from the germline V gene are SGHTA and FQGNSA. The CDR3 runs 14 residues. After removal of 5 bases from V and 3 bases from J, the junction contained 4 bases not matched to a gene.

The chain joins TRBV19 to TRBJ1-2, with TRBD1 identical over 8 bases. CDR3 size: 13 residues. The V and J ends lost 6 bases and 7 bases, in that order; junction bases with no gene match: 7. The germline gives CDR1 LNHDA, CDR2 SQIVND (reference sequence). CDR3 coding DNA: TGTGCCAGTAGGCAAACAGGGGGTGGTGGCTACACCTTC. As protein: CASRQTGGGGYTF.

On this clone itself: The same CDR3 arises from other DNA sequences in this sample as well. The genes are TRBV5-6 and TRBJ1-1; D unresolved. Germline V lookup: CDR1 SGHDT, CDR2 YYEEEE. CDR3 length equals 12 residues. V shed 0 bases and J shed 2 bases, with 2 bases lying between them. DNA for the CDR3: TGTGCCAGCAGCTTGGTTAACACTGAAGCTTTCTTT. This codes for CASSLVNTEAFF.

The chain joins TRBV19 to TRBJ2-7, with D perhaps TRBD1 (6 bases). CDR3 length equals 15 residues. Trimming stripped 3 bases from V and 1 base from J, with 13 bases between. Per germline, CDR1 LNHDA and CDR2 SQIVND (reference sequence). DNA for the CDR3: TGTGCCAGTAGTATGTACGGGACACCTTCCTACGAGCAGTACTTC. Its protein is CASSMYGTPSYEQYF. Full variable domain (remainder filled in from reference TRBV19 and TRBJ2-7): DGGITQSPKYLFRKEGQNVTLSCEQNLNHDAMYWYRQDPGQGLRLIYYSQIVNDFQKGDIAEGYSVSREKKESFPLTVTSAQKNPTAFYLCASSMYGTPSYEQYFGPGTRLTVT.

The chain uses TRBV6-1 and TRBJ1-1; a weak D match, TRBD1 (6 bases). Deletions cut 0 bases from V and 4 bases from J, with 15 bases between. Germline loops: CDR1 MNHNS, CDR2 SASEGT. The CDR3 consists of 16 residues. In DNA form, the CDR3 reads TGTGCCAGCAGTGAAGCAGGTCAGGGGTTCCTCACTGAAGCTTTCTTT. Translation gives CASSEAGQGFLTEAFF.

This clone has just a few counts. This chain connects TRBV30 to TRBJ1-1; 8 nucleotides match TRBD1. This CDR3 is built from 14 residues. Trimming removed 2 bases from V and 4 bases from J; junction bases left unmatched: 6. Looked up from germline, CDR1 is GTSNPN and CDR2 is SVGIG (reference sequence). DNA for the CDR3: TGTGCCTGGAGTCAGGGGGCGGGTGGCACTGAAGCTTTCTTT. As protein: CAWSQGAGGTEAFF.

CDR3 in amino acids: CASTSSVRGTDTQYF. The CDR3, as DNA: TGTGCCAGCACCTCTAGCGTAAGAGGCACAGATACGCAGTATTTT. The J gene is TRBJ2-3, the V gene TRBV2; tentatively, D is TRBD2 (6 bases). Between the trimmed V and J ends, which lost 7 bases and 1 base, there was a span of 15 bases. This CDR3 is 15 amino acids long. Germline V gives CDR1 SNHLY, CDR2 FYNNEI. The complete variable domain, with remaining parts taken from reference TRBV2 and TRBJ2-3, reads EPEVTQTPSHQVTQMGQEVILRCVPISNHLYFYWYRQILGQKVEFLVSFYNNEISEKSEIFDDQFSVERPDGSNFTLKIRSTKLEDSAMYFCASTSSVRGTDTQYFGPGTRLTVL.

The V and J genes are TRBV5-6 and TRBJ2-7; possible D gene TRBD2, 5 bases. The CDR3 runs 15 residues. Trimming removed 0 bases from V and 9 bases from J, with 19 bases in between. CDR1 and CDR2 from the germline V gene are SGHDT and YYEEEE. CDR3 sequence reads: CASSLGWTSPTAQYF. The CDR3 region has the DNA TGTGCCAGCAGCTTGGGGTGGACTTCCCCCACAGCGCAGTACTTC.

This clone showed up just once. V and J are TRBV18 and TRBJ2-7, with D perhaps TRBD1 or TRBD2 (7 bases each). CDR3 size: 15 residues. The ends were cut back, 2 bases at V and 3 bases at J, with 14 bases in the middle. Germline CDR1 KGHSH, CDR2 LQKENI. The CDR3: CASSPAARGGYEQYF. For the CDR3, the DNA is TGTGCCAGCTCACCAGCGGCCAGGGGGGGCTACGAGCAGTACTTC.

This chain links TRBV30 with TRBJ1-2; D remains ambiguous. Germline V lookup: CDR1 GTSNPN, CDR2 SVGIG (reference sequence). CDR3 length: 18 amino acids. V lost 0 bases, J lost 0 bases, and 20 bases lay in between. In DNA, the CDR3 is TGTGCCTGGAGTGTAAAGGCAGCACCCACCTCTCCTAACTATGGCTACACCTTC. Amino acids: CAWSVKAAPTSPNYGYTF.

The CDR3 DNA reads as TGTGCCATCACGCCGACTGGGTCTAGCGAGCAGTACTTC. The encoded protein is CAITPTGSSEQYF. This chain connects TRBV10-3 to TRBJ2-7; D unclear. CDR3 length: 13 amino acids. V was pared by 7 bases and J by 6 bases, with 16 bases between. Germline loops: CDR1 ENHRY, CDR2 SYGVKD.

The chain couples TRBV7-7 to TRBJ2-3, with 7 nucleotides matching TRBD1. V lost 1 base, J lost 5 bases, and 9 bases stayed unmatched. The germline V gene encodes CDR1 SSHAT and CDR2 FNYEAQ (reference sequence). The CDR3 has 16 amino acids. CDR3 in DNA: TGTGCCAGCAGCTTAGGGGGACAGTCGGGGAGAGATACGCAGTATTTT. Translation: CASSLGGQSGRDTQYF.